The 15 T cell receptor beta chains in this list originate from one sample, sequenced in a study of PD-L1 blockade in urothelial cancer. Using immunoSEQ multiplex PCR, the repertoire was profiled, and TCRdb retains in-frame clones only, with some absent. The sample lists 45,000 to 60,000 clones; nearly 90% were seen once. The sample consisted of PBMCs, taken around atezolizumab (anti-PD-L1) treatment. The source is a man in his sixties with urothelial cancer.

The gene calls are TRBV15 and TRBJ1-5, with 7 bases aligning to TRBD1. CDR1 and CDR2 (germline): LNHNV, YYDKDF (reference sequence). V dropped 4 bases and J dropped 4; count of bases not matched to a gene: 7. The CDR3 is made up of 15 amino acids. The CDR3 reads CATSKKTGTNQPQHF. The CDR3 DNA reads as TGTGCCACCAGCAAAAAGACAGGGACAAATCAGCCCCAGCATTTT. The whole variable domain, filled in from reference TRBV15 and TRBJ1-5, reads DAMVIQNPRYQVTQFGKPVTLSCSQTLNHNVMYWYQQKSSQAPKLLFHYYDKDFNNEADTPDNFQSRRPNTSFCFLDIRSPGLGDTAMYLCATSKKTGTNQPQHFGDGTRLSIL.

J is TRBJ2-7 and V is TRBV5-5; D may be TRBD1 (5 bases). Germline values: CDR1 SGHKS, CDR2 YYEKEE (reference sequence). V lost 0 bases, J lost 1 base, and 11 bases lay in between. The CDR3 loop spans 15 amino acids. CDR3 region: CASSLADAGSYEQYF. Here the CDR3 DNA reads TGTGCCAGCAGCTTGGCCGATGCAGGGTCCTACGAGCAGTACTTC.

This rearrangement joins TRBV5-1 to TRBJ1-2; a possible D gene is TRBD1 (6 bases). The CDR3 runs 12 residues. The V gene lost 4 bases and the J gene lost 4 bases, with 8 bases spanning the gap. The germline V gene has CDR1 SGHRS and CDR2 YFSETQ. Written as DNA, the CDR3 is TGCGCCAGCAGCACGGACAGCTATGGCTACACCTTC. Translating gives CASSTDSYGYTF.

CDR3 DNA: TGTGCCAGCAGCCGACAGGGGGCAGGGTACGAGCAGTACTTC. This gives the protein CASSRQGAGYEQYF. The chain carries TRBV6-1 and TRBJ2-7, with 10 bases fitting TRBD1. This CDR3 has 14 residues. Germline V gives CDR1 MNHNS, CDR2 SASEGT. The V gene end was trimmed by 6 bases and the J gene end by 4 bases; junction bases not matched to a gene: 6.

Written as DNA, the CDR3 is TGTGCCAGCAGCCGAACAGGGTACCAAGAGACCCAGTACTTC. This sequence encodes CASSRTGYQETQYF. The chain links TRBV7-9 to TRBJ2-5; D might be TRBD1 (6 bases). Trimming pared 5 bases from V and 0 bases from J, leaving 10 bases between. The CDR3 is 14 residues long. Looked up from germline, CDR1 is SEHNR and CDR2 is FQNEAQ (reference sequence).

The rearrangement uses TRBV4-3 and TRBJ2-1; D is unclear. Trimming shortened V by 0 bases and J by 0 bases, and 6 bases separated the two germline ends. This CDR3 spans 15 amino acids. Germline CDR1 is LGHNA and CDR2 is YSLEER. CDR3 loop: CASSQEQSSYNEQFF. The CDR3 DNA reads TGCGCCAGCAGCCAAGAACAGAGCTCCTACAATGAGCAGTTCTTC.

The V gene is TRBV5-1, the J gene TRBJ2-2, with 7 bases identical to TRBD1. The CDR3 totals 17 residues. Germline loops: CDR1 SGHRS, CDR2 YFSETQ. The J segment lost 2 bases and the V segment lost 0 bases, leaving 7 bases of the junction unmatched. Here the CDR3 reads CASSLARQGPNTGELFF. The CDR3, as DNA: TGCGCCAGCAGCTTGGCCAGACAGGGCCCAAACACCGGGGAGCTGTTTTTT.

CDR3 sequence: CASSLTRLAGPSNTQYF. Here the CDR3 DNA reads TGTGCCAGCAGCCTAACTCGTCTAGCGGGGCCTTCAAATACGCAGTATTTT. This chain uses TRBV11-2 with TRBJ2-3; 9 bases map to TRBD2. Unmatched junction bases numbered 16, after V lost 5 bases and J lost 7 bases. CDR1 and CDR2 (germline): SGHAT, FQNNGV. CDR3 length equals 17 residues.

This clone showed up just a few times. The J gene is TRBJ1-2, the V gene TRBV2; no reliable D call. This CDR3 has 12 amino acids. Germline V gene data show CDR1 as SNHLY and CDR2 as FYNNEI. The germline V and J ends were trimmed by 7 bases and 2 bases, with 8 bases remaining between them. The CDR3 is CASTPGNYGYTF. For the CDR3, the DNA is TGTGCCAGCACCCCGGGAAACTATGGCTACACCTTC.

V and J are TRBV7-9 and TRBJ1-5; no definite D call. The V gene lost 3 bases and the J gene lost 3 bases, with 9 bases spanning the gap. The CDR3 has 14 amino acids. Germline V gives CDR1 SEHNR, CDR2 FQNEAQ (reference sequence). The CDR3 protein is CASSLNDNNQPQHF. CDR3 DNA: TGTGCCAGCAGCTTGAACGACAACAATCAGCCCCAGCATTTT.

The chain has TRBV11-2 and TRBJ2-7, with 10 bases that match TRBD1. V shed 5 bases and J 2 bases; nucleotides not matched to a gene: 6. This CDR3 has 15 residues. Germline CDR1 is SGHAT and CDR2 is FQNNGV. The CDR3 nucleotides read TGTGCCAGCAGCCAGCCGGGACAGGGGCCCTACGAGCAGTACTTC. Amino acids: CASSQPGQGPYEQYF.

J is TRBJ1-1 and V is TRBV7-6; tentatively, D is TRBD1 (5 bases). Germline V gene data show CDR1 as SGHVS and CDR2 as FNYEAQ. This CDR3 comprises 14 residues. The V end was cut by 1 base, the J end by 0 bases, with 6 bases between. The CDR3 protein is CASSLGRVNTEAFF. The CDR3 DNA reads TGTGCCAGCAGCTTAGGCAGGGTGAACACTGAAGCTTTCTTT.

The J gene is TRBJ2-1, the V gene TRBV29-1, with 8 bases aligning to TRBD1. Losses at the gene ends were 3 bases for V and 4 bases for J; bases not matched to a gene: 5. Germline values: CDR1 SQVTM, CDR2 ANQGSEA. The CDR3 contains 14 residues. The CDR3 reads CSVDSGTGYNEQFF. The CDR3 bases are TGCAGCGTTGACTCCGGGACAGGTTACAATGAGCAGTTCTTC.

The chain has TRBV4-3 and TRBJ1-4, with 8 positions matching TRBD1. CDR3 length: 16 amino acids. The J segment lost 7 bases and the V segment lost 0 bases, leaving 7 bases of the junction unmatched. Germline V gene lookup returns CDR1 LGHNA and CDR2 YSLEER. CDR3 residues: CASSQDLGTGSEKLFF. CDR3 nucleotide sequence: TGCGCCAGCAGCCAAGATCTGGGGACAGGCAGTGAAAAACTGTTTTTT.

The chain carries TRBV5-4 and TRBJ1-4; 7 positions agree with TRBD1. Germline CDR1 is SGHNT and CDR2 is YYREEE (reference sequence). There are 14 residues in the CDR3. Trimming took 7 bases from V and 5 from J; bases not matched to a gene: 8. DNA of the CDR3: TGTGCCAGCGGGACAGATGGTTTCAATGAAAAACTGTTTTTT. Its protein is CASGTDGFNEKLFF.